The clone carrying this T cell receptor (beta chain) is medium-sized within its sample. Its cognate antigen is unknown. Regarding treatment: 10-day PBMC culture with coronavirus spike peptide pools or control peptides (ViraFEST assay). This entry is derived from a study of vaccination and CD4 T cells after COVID-19. Study in general: Samples were taken after vaccination, a median of about 73 days after dose two, with a range of 14 to 241. The cells were exposed to overlapping spike peptides originating from SARS-CoV-2, HCoV-NL63, HCoV-OC43 and HCoV-229E for stimulation.

Per germline, CDR1 SGHTA and CDR2 FQGNSA. The V end was cut by 2 bases, the J end by 0 bases, with 10 bases between. The CDR3 spans 15 residues. Regarding the study as a whole: The median count of SARS-CoV-2-reactive clonotypes rose from 21 to 38, not significantly. Convalescent patient numbers were relatively low, with no early post-infection timepoints.

An Oncomine TCR Beta short-read assay was used to sequence the DNA from cultured CD4+ T cells. TCRdb passed the PCR reads through MiXCR, listing each CDR3 protein once. There are 20,000 to 25,000 distinct CDR3 sequences in the sample; roughly two fifths occur only once, and about 14% lies in the top ten. This chain connects TRBV7-2 to TRBJ1-1; D might be TRBD1 (6 bases). Sample: CD4+ T cells from blood, cultured in vitro. This TCR was sampled from a human donor who had recovered from COVID-19. Here the CDR3 reads CASSLQGRMNTEAFF. The CDR3 nucleotides read TGTGCCAGCAGCTTACAGGGGCGCATGAACACTGAAGCTTTCTTT.